This TCR beta chain was profiled in a study of blood T cell repertoires in COVID-19. Study overall: Both acute and convalescent COVID-19 samples were obtained from the United States, Italy and Spain.

This CDR3 spans 15 amino acids. The ends lost 7 bases at V and 1 base at J; junction bases unmatched: 7. Germline CDR1 MNHEY, CDR2 SVGAGI. Profiling relied on immunoSEQ multiplex PCR, and the TCRdb table lists in-frame clones only, not all of them. The data show about 150,000 clones, with almost 85% seen just once and 13% to 15% held by the top ten. The TCR comes from a man younger than 30 with active or convalescent COVID-19. Sample: peripheral blood. The chain links TRBV6-5 to TRBJ2-4; the match to TRBD2 covers 7 bases. CDR3 sequence (DNA): TGTGCCAGCAAACCCCGGGGGGACGCCAAAAACATTCAGTACTTC. Translation: CASKPRGDAKNIQYF.